This T cell receptor (beta chain) appears in the sequencing data of a study of cytomegalovirus exposure and HLA in healthy donors. Study-wide background: There were 88 million or so unique TCRs (from HLA-typed donors) in an early data release. Study findings and constraints: Several of the most significant clusters appeared, in a later analysis, to be linked to common viral pathogens. In a later analysis, HLA-associated TCR beta chains were more clonally expanded than equally common others.

PCR was performed using 60 Vbeta and 13 Jbeta primers. Method: immunoSEQ multiplex PCR; TCRdb's copy keeps in-frame clones and lacks some. The repertoire has 140,000 or so clones, about 75% of them found once; the top ten carry 1.5% to 2%. This CDR3 is 14 amino acids long. Germline V lookup: CDR1 KGHSH, CDR2 LQKENI. Unmatched junction bases numbered 2, after V lost 4 bases and J lost 1 base. Regarding this clone: Its cognate antigen is unknown.

Input material: PBMCs. This chain uses TRBV18 with TRBJ1-1; the match to TRBD1 covers 8 bases. The origin of this receptor is a woman between 25 and 40 years old in good health and CMV-seronegative. CDR3 in DNA: TGTGCCAGCTCACAGGGACAGGCGAACACTGAAGCTTTCTTT. Its translation: CASSQGQANTEAFF.